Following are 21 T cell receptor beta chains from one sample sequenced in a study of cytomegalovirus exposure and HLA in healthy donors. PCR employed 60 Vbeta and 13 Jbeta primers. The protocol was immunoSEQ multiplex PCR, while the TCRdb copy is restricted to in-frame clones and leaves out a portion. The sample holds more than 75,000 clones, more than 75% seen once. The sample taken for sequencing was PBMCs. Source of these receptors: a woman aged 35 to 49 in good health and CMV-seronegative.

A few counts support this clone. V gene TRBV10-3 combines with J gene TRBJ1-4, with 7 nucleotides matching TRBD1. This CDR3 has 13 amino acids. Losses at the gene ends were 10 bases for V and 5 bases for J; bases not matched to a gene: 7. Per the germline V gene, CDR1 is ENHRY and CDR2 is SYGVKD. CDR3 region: CATTTGRNEKLFF. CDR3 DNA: TGTGCCACGACGACAGGGCGGAATGAAAAACTGTTTTTT.

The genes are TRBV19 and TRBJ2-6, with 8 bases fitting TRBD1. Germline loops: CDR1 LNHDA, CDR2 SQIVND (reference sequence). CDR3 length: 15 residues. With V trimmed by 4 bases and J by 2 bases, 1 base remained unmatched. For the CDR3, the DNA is TGTGCCAGTAGTACAGGGGGCGCTGGGGCCAACGTCCTGACTTTC. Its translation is CASSTGGAGANVLTF.

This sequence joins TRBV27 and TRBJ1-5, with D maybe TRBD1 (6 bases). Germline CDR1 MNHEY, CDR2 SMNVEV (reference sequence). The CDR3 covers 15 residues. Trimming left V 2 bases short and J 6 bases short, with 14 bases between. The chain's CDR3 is CASSLAPGVGQPQHF. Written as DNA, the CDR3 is TGTGCCAGCAGTTTAGCCCCAGGGGTGGGTCAGCCCCAGCATTTT.

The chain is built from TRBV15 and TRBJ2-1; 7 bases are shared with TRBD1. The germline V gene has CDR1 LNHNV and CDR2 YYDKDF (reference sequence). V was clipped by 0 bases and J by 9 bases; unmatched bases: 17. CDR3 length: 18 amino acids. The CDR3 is CATSRDRDFTGDLSEQFF. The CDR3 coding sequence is TGTGCCACCAGCAGAGATAGAGATTTTACAGGGGATCTTAGTGAGCAGTTCTTC.

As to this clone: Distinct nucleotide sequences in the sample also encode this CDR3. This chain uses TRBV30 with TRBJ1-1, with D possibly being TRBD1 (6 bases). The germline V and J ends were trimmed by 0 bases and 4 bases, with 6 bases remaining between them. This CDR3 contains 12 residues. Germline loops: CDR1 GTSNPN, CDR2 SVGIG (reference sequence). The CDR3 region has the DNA TGTGCCTGGAGTGTCAGGGGCACTGAAGCTTTCTTT. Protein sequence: CAWSVRGTEAFF.

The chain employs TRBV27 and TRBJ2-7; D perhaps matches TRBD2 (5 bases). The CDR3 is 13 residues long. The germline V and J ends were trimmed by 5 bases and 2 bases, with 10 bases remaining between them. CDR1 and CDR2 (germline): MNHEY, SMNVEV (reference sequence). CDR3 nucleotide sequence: TGTGCCAGCAGTCAACGGGAAGCCTACGAGCAGTACTTC. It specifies CASSQREAYEQYF.

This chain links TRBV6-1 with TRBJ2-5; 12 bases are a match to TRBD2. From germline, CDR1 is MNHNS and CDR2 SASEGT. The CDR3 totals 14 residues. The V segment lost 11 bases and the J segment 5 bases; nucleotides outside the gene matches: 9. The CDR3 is CAARTSGARETQYF. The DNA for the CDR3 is TGTGCCGCCAGGACTAGCGGGGCTCGGGAGACCCAGTACTTC.

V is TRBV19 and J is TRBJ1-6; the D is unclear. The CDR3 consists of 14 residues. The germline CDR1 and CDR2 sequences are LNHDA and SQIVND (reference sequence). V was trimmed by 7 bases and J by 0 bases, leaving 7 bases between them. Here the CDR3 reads CASKANSYNSPLHF. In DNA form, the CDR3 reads TGTGCCAGTAAAGCAAACTCCTATAATTCACCCCTCCACTTT.

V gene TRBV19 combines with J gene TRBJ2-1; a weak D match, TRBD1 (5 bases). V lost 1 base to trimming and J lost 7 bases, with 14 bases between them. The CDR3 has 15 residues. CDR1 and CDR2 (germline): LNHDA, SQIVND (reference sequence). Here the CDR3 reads CASSIARASKNEQFF. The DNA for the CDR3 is TGTGCCAGTAGTATAGCCAGGGCCAGTAAGAATGAGCAGTTCTTC.

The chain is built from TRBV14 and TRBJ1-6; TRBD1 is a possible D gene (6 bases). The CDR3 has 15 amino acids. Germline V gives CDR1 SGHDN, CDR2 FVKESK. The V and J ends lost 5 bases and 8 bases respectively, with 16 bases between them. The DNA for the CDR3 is TGTGCCAGCAGCAACCAGGGGTTCGGTGATTCACCCCTCCACTTT. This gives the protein CASSNQGFGDSPLHF.

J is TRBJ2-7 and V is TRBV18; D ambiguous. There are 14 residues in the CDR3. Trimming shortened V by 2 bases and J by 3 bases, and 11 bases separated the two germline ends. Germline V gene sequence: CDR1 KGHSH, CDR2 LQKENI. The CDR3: CASSPANTGYEQYF. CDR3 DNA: TGTGCCAGCTCACCAGCTAACACGGGCTACGAGCAGTACTTC.

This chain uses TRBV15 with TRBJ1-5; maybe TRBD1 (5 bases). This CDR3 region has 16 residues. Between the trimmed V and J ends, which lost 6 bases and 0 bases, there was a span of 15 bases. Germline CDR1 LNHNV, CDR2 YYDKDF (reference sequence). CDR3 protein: CATSGDRRYSNQPQHF. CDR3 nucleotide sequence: TGTGCCACCAGTGGTGACAGACGGTATAGCAATCAGCCCCAGCATTTT.

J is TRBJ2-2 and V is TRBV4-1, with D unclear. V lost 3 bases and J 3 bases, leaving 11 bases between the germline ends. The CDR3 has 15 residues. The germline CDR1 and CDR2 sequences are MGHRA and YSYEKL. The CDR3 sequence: CASSQTLTYTGELFF. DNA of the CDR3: TGCGCCAGCAGCCAGACATTAACCTACACCGGGGAGCTGTTTTTT.

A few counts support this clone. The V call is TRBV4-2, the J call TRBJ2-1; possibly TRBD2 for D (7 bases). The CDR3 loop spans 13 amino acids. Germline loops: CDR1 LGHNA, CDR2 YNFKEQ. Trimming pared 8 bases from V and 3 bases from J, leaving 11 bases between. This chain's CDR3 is CASGGAGYNEQFF. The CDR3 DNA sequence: TGTGCCAGCGGGGGGGCGGGCTACAATGAGCAGTTCTTC.

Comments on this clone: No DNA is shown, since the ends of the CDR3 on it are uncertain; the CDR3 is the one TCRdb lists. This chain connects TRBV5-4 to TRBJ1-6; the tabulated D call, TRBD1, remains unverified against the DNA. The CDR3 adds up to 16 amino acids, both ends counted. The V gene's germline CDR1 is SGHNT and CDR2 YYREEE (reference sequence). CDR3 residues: CASSVGTGSGNSPLNF.

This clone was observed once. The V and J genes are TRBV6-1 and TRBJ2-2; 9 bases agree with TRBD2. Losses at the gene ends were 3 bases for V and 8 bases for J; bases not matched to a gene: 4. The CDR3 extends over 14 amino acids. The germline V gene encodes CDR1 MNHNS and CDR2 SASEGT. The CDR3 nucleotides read TGTGCCAGCAGTGAGCGGGGGGGAACGGGGGAGCTGTTTTTT. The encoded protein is CASSERGGTGELFF.

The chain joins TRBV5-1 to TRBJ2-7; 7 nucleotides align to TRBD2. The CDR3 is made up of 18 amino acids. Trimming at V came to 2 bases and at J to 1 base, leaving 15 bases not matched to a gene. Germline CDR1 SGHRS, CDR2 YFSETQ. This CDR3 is CASSLRAGTTLSSYEQYF. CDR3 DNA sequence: TGCGCCAGCAGCTTACGCGCCGGGACTACACTTAGTTCCTACGAGCAGTACTTC.

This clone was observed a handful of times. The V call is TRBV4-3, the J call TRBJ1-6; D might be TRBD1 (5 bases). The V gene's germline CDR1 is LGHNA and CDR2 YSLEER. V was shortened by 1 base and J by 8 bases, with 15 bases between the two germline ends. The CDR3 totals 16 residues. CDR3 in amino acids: CASSQVSTGAHSPLHF. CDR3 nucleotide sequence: TGCGCCAGCAGCCAAGTCTCTACAGGCGCGCATTCACCCCTCCACTTT.

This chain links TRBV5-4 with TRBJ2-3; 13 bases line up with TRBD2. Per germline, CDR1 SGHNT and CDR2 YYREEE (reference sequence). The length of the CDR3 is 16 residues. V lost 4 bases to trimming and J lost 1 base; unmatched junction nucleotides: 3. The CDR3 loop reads CASSPGLAGGTDTQYF. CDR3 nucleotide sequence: TGTGCCAGCAGCCCCGGACTAGCGGGGGGCACAGATACGCAGTATTTT.

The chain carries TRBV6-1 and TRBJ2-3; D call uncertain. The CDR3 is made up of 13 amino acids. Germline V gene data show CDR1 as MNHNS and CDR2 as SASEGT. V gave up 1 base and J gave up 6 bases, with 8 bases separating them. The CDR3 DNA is TGTGCCAGCAGTGAAGTTCAGGTGGATACGCAGTATTTT. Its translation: CASSEVQVDTQYF.

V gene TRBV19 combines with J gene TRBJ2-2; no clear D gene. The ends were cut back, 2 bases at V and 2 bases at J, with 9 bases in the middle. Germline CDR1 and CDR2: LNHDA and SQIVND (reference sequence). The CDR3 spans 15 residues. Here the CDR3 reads CASSITQFNTGELFF. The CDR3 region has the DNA TGTGCCAGTAGTATAACACAGTTCAACACCGGGGAGCTGTTTTTT.